This T cell receptor (beta chain) is drawn from a study of OX40 agonist ivuxolimab in advanced cancers. Across the whole study: All patients had ivuxolimab intravenously every 2 weeks at 0.01 to 10 mg/kg.

This clone was counted a few times. Its antigen is not identified. General observations from the study: Expanded clones belonging to CD8+ T cells outnumbered, on average, those of CD4+. Partial responders at 0.1-3.0 mg/kg showed near-lowest clonal expansion.

The method was immunoSEQ multiplex PCR; TCRdb's version includes in-frame clones alone and lacks a portion of them. The data contain about 67,000 clones, more than 75% of them singletons. Blood specimens came from baseline, cycle 4 day 1, and cycle 7 day 1. V was pared by 2 bases and J by 9 bases, with 11 bases of the junction left unmatched. The germline V gene encodes CDR1 SGHRS and CDR2 YFSETQ. The CDR3 covers 16 residues. The material was CD4+ or CD8+ T cells sorted from blood, obtained in a trial of the OX40 agonist ivuxolimab. J is TRBJ2-7 and V is TRBV5-1, with 13 bases lining up with TRBD2. This sequence was found in an adult with an advanced solid tumor such as melanoma, head and neck, liver or kidney cancer. CDR3 amino acids: CASSFSGTSGNPGQYF. CDR3 DNA: TGCGCCAGCAGCTTCTCCGGGACTAGCGGGAACCCAGGGCAGTACTTC.